This entry is about one T cell receptor (beta chain). Antigen: not known. Separate cDNA molecules received unique molecular identifiers, which the library attached to them. In the source study's methods: A typical sample had approximately 93,000 TCRs, with roughly 23,224 to 690,600 overall. TCRdb used MiXCR to reprocess the RACE reads, holding one entry per CDR3 protein. The V and J calls reflect TCRdb's pipeline rather than the authors' work. The table has roughly 380,000 distinct CDR3 sequences, about 6% seen once. The CDR3 is 18 amino acids. Time point denoted: patch test 2, 6 weeks after DPC sensitization. Treatment described: therapeutic diphenylcyclopropenone sensitization with weekly scalp DPC. This specimen belongs to a study of human T cells and chemical hapten exposure. As for the study in general: Patients were mainly female, each with alopecia areata, totalis or universalis. Findings of the study overall: TCRs at high frequency, those above 1 in 1000, did not change with DPC sensitization.

This TCR was recovered from a woman under 30 with alopecia areata. Some clones in this sample may be carry-over from other donors' samples. V gene TRBV21-1 combines with J gene TRBJ2-2; the DNA was not used to check the table's D call, TRBD1. TRBV21-1 is given as a pseudogene. This sample comprised whole blood, obtained in connection with sensitization to the hapten diphenylcyclopropenone (DPC). The CDR3 DNA sequence: TGTGCCAGCCGACTTCAGGGGGCGCGAGTAAAGGACACCGGGGAGCTGTTTTTT. Protein sequence: CASRLQGARVKDTGELFF.